This TCR beta chain was recorded in a study of T cell responses to AZD1222 COVID-19 vaccine. Findings and limits, study-wide: The repertoires were collected only after the peak T cell response. Regions 160-218 and 743-854 dominated among vaccine-associated CD4 TCRs spanning spike.

This CDR3 region has 14 residues. Germline lookup yields CDR1 LNHDA and CDR2 SQIVND (reference sequence). V lost 5 bases and J lost 4; bases outside the gene matches: 5. Generated by immunoSEQ multiplex PCR, the TCRdb table keeps only in-frame clones and is missing some. Among 85,000 to 100,000 clones listed, approximately 91% were seen once. About this clone: What it recognizes is unknown.

The chain combines TRBV19 with TRBJ2-3; 8 bases line up with TRBD1. The receptor was isolated from an adult in good health. The sequenced sample was peripheral blood, obtained on day 0 of AZD1222 vaccination. The chain's CDR3 is CASSVGQAPDTQYF. CDR3 DNA sequence: TGTGCCAGTAGTGTGGGACAGGCCCCAGATACGCAGTATTTT.